This passage covers 14 T cell receptor beta chains from one sample sequenced in a study of identical twins. TCRdb called the 5' RACE reads again in MiXCR, with one record for every CDR3 protein. Among about 240,000 distinct CDR3 sequences listed, more than 9.5% were seen once. These data were also reused for a study on yellow fever vaccine responses in identical twins.

What was sequenced was memory (CD45RO+) T cells sorted from blood. These receptors were taken from a woman between 18 and 29 years old in good health.

In its sample, this clonotype was seen many times. The chain employs TRBV7-2 and TRBJ2-5; D is possibly TRBD1 (6 bases). Per the germline V gene, CDR1 is SGHTA and CDR2 is FQGNSA. This CDR3 has 14 amino acids. Trimming removed 6 bases at V and 1 base at J, with 12 bases between. CDR3 nucleotide sequence: TGTGCCAGCAGTCAGGACAGACCCCAAGAGACCCAGTACTTC. Protein sequence: CASSQDRPQETQYF.

This rearrangement joins TRBV7-9 to TRBJ1-2; D gene uncertain. The length of the CDR3 is 12 residues. Germline V lookup: CDR1 SEHNR, CDR2 FQNEAQ (reference sequence). V dropped 4 bases and J dropped 6 bases, with 9 bases sitting between them. CDR3 region: CASSSLGNGYTF. In nucleotides, the CDR3 is TGTGCCAGCAGCTCGCTTGGTAATGGCTACACCTTC.

In its sample, this clonotype was seen many times. The chain employs TRBV12-3 or TRBV12-4 and TRBJ1-1, with D possibly matching TRBD1 (6 bases). The CDR3 extends over 12 amino acids. Trimming pared 2 bases from V and 10 bases from J, leaving 11 bases between. Here the CDR3 reads CASSLNRAVAFF. CDR3 DNA sequence: TGTGCCAGCAGTTTAAACAGGGCTGTAGCTTTCTTT.

The chain combines TRBV19 with TRBJ2-3; D is undetermined. Trimming took off 7 bases at V and 2 bases at J, with 10 bases between the two ends. Germline assignment: CDR1 LNHDA and CDR2 SQIVND (reference sequence). The CDR3 has 13 residues. The CDR3 sequence is CASKDWITDTQYF. For the CDR3, the DNA is TGTGCCAGTAAAGACTGGATCACAGATACGCAGTATTTT. Using reference TRBV19 and TRBJ2-3 for the parts outside the CDR3, the full variable domain is DGGITQSPKYLFRKEGQNVTLSCEQNLNHDAMYWYRQDPGQGLRLIYYSQIVNDFQKGDIAEGYSVSREKKESFPLTVTSAQKNPTAFYLCASKDWITDTQYFGPGTRLTVL.

The chain combines TRBV6-5 with TRBJ2-7; 10 nucleotides match TRBD2. Per germline, CDR1 MNHEY and CDR2 SVGAGI. The CDR3 totals 14 residues. V gave up 5 bases and J gave up 2 bases; unmatched junction bases: 3. The DNA for the CDR3 is TGTGCCAGCAGTCTACTAGCGGGACCCTACGAGCAGTACTTC. Protein product: CASSLLAGPYEQYF.

This clonotype was seen only a few times. The gene calls are TRBV7-2 and TRBJ2-1, with TRBD2 matching 9 bases. Germline loops: CDR1 SGHTA, CDR2 FQGNSA. After removal of 5 bases from V and 5 bases from J, the junction contained 10 bases not matched to a gene. This CDR3 is built from 16 residues. This CDR3 is CASSTTGTSPNNEQFF. CDR3 nucleotide sequence: TGTGCCAGCAGCACAACCGGGACTAGCCCTAACAATGAGCAGTTCTTC.

A few counts support this clonotype. The rearrangement joins TRBV30 to TRBJ1-2, with a weak D call TRBD1 (5 bases). This CDR3 has 13 amino acids. Germline V lookup: CDR1 GTSNPN, CDR2 SVGIG (reference sequence). The V end lost 4 bases, the J end lost 0 bases, and 9 bases lay between the germline ends. The CDR3 nucleotides are TGTGCCTGGACGGGGGGACCTAACTATGGCTACACCTTC. This codes for CAWTGGPNYGYTF.

This sequence joins TRBV29-1 and TRBJ1-2; D might be TRBD1 (5 bases). CDR3 length: 12 amino acids. Germline V gives CDR1 SQVTM, CDR2 ANQGSEA. Trimming removed 6 bases from V and 4 bases from J, with 12 bases in between. CDR3 loop: CSVRTSSYGYTF. The CDR3 DNA sequence: TGCAGCGTCCGGACATCTAGCTATGGCTACACCTTC.

This clonotype has a count of ten or more. The rearrangement joins TRBV11-2 to TRBJ1-1, with TRBD1 matching 8 bases. The germline V gene encodes CDR1 SGHAT and CDR2 FQNNGV. CDR3 size: 16 residues. The V gene end was trimmed by 5 bases and the J gene end by 1 base; junction bases not matched to a gene: 9. DNA of the CDR3: TGTGCCAGCAGCCGTTACGAAGGACAGGGGAACACTGAAGCTTTCTTT. Residues: CASSRYEGQGNTEAFF. Full variable domain (rest looked up from reference TRBV11-2 and TRBJ1-1): EAGVAQSPRYKIIEKRQSVAFWCNPISGHATLYWYQQILGQGPKLLIQFQNNGVVDDSQLPKDRFSAERLKGVDSTLKIQPAKLEDSAVYLCASSRYEGQGNTEAFFGQGTRLTVV.

V and J are TRBV5-4 and TRBJ1-2; D is undetermined. Trimming shortened V by 1 base and J by 7 bases, and 11 bases separated the two germline ends. Germline CDR1 SGHNT, CDR2 YYREEE (reference sequence). This CDR3 contains 13 residues. The CDR3 spells CASSLMVVPGYTF. The CDR3 DNA sequence: TGTGCCAGCAGCTTGATGGTAGTACCTGGCTACACCTTC.

V and J are TRBV6-2 or TRBV6-3 and TRBJ1-5; D unresolved. CDR3 length: 15 amino acids. Germline lookup yields CDR1 MNHEY and CDR2 SVGEGT. The V end lost 0 bases, the J end lost 2 bases, and 8 bases lay between the germline ends. The CDR3 spells CASSYSIGGNQPQHF. In nucleotides, the CDR3 is TGTGCCAGCAGTTACTCGATCGGTGGCAATCAGCCCCAGCATTTT.

This chain links TRBV5-4 with TRBJ2-7; D could derive from TRBD1 or TRBD2 (5 bases each). V was shortened by 4 bases and J by 3 bases, with 17 bases between the two germline ends. CDR1 is SGHNT, CDR2 YYREEE, per germline (reference sequence). This CDR3 region has 15 residues. The CDR3 is CASSEIKRGNYEQYF. The CDR3 bases are TGTGCCAGCAGCGAGATTAAACGGGGCAACTACGAGCAGTACTTC.

The rearrangement uses TRBV6-2 or TRBV6-3 and TRBJ1-5; D is uncertain. CDR1 is MNHEY and CDR2 is SVGEGT in the germline V gene. V was pared by 2 bases and J by 5 bases, with 10 bases between. The CDR3 covers 14 residues. The CDR3 coding sequence is TGTGCCAGCAGTTACGAGGTCAACTATCAGCCCCAGCATTTT. Translation: CASSYEVNYQPQHF.

This chain links TRBV24-1 with TRBJ2-5; TRBD1 agrees at 7 bases. The junction had 6 bases not matched to a gene; V was cut back by 7 bases and J by 5 bases. The CDR3 extends over 13 amino acids. From germline, CDR1 is KGHDR and CDR2 SFDVKD. CDR3 in amino acids: CATRETGTETQYF. The CDR3 nucleotides read TGTGCCACCAGAGAGACAGGGACGGAGACCCAGTACTTC.